The text below deals with one TCR beta chain. The antigen this receptor binds is unknown. Within one base of it there is no much larger clone, and no base qualities were kept. The sample originates from a study of CD8 T cells in ankylosing spondylitis (TCRdb year 2017). Background on the whole study: To find TCR variants linked to disease, the study profiled T cell receptor beta repertoires in ankylosing spondylitis patients and healthy donors. The full study cohort was made up of 25 ankylosing spondylitis patients and 108 healthy donors. Peripheral blood was sampled, and synovial fluid was additionally collected from ankylosing spondylitis patients.

The CDR3 spans 15 residues, from the cysteine through the phenylalanine. Of all the DNA, just the CDR3 is kept, 45 bases in frame from base 1. Trimming costs V 6 bases and J 7 bases, and their ends lie 16 bases apart. Data came from an Illumina HiSeq 2500. Quantitative 5'-RACE with molecular barcodes was used to prepare TCR beta libraries. As for how the authors treated the data: To identify disease-linked TCR variants, a new computational method was used, one built on a probabilistic model of VDJ rearrangement. TCRdb trimmed public reads at Q25 via fastp, called clones via MiXCR and kept in-frame beta chains. Every entry covers one CDR3 protein and lists the most common genes and DNA from its rows. For this entry, the V and J calls and clone size follow TCRdb and not the study's own pipeline. A total of about 250,000 distinct CDR3 sequences appear in this sample, 30% to 35% of them only once. The ten largest account for 4% to 5% of the sample.

Here is what the overall study found, with its caveats: The disease-linked clones had a CD8+ phenotype and were found at relatively low frequencies in peripheral blood. The disease-linked clones were reported as significantly enriched in matched synovial fluid samples from ankylosing spondylitis patients. A TCR beta motif of several highly homologous amino acid variants appeared characteristic of blood from ankylosing spondylitis patients. Some of the motif variants had been reported before in the synovial fluid and blood of reactive arthritis patients, a finding that suggests common disease-initiation mechanisms.

The TCR comes from a male donor with ankylosing spondylitis or in good health (not recorded which). The sequence links TRBV12-3 or TRBV12-4 to TRBJ1-6; the best D guess is TRBD1, with 6 bases matching. The sequencing input was blood, either unsorted or a sorted T cell fraction (not recorded which). The CDR3 here reads CASRDSINENSPLHF. The DNA sequence is as follows: TGTGCCAGCAGGGACAGTATTAACGAAAATTCACCCCTCCACTTT.